This TCR beta chain derives from a study of blood T cells in healthy people across ages (dated by TCRdb to 2013 to 2016). Concerning the study at large: In model experiments, template switching captured roughly one uniquely barcoded TCR beta cDNA molecule for every two T cells. To track age-related changes in TCR beta repertoire diversity, the study relied on deep sequencing normalized with unique cDNA molecular identifiers. Donors of different ages were randomly distributed across sequencing lanes to avoid experimental bias. Two additional independent replicas of 1 million unique cDNA reads from the same blood draw were analyzed for two donors (one aged 18 to 30 and one aged 80 or older). The donors were split into four age groups: young (average around 15 years), middle-aged (39), aged (about 56) and long-lived (roughly 80).

This clonotype was observed many times. The specificity of this receptor is unknown. It has no much larger one-base neighbor in the sample; base qualities were not kept. Donors were a few dozen systemically healthy Caucasian individuals from Russia aged roughly 6 to 95 years. Each donor gave ten milliliters of peripheral blood, drawn into EDTA-treated Vacutainer tubes. Ficoll-Paque density-gradient centrifugation was used to isolate PBMCs, with at least 6 million per sample. Trizol reagent was used to extract total RNA from PBMCs, with at least 5.5 micrograms per sample. For every donor, flow cytometry on a PBMC aliquot measured the percentage of naive CD45RAhigh/CD27high T cells. From the germline V gene (reference sequence), CDR1 is SGHKS and CDR2 is YYEKEE. Between the V and J ends, shortened by 1 base and 2 bases respectively, the junction contains 11 bases. There are 15 amino acids in the CDR3, from cysteine to phenylalanine inclusive. Only CDR3 DNA remains: 45 bases, in frame from the first base.

Broader findings and caveats from the paper: Bulk unsorted PBMC profiling prevented conclusive comparison of naive and antigen-experienced compartments. Estimates of total diversity based on one million sequenced T cells were regarded as lower bounds and as underestimates. The long-lived group showed more naive CD4+ T cells, fewer expanded clones and increased TCR diversity than the aged group, suggesting age selection. Observed TCR beta diversity per million T cells fell roughly linearly with age, and a significant reduction was already apparent by age roughly 41. The CMV infection status of donors was not known, potentially confounding age-related changes in expanded clonotypes. A strong correlation was found between observed TCR beta diversity and the percentage of naive T cells measured by flow cytometry.

Libraries were made using 5' RACE. TCRdb names Illumina HiSeq 2500 as the instrument used. A second PCR of about 7 to 12 cycles was performed with a sample-barcoded 5' primer and a J-beta primer mix. Each TCR beta cDNA molecule received a unique molecular identifier from a template-switch 5' adaptor carrying 12 random nucleotides. Each sample yielded at least 3 million CDR3-containing paired-end reads. First-strand cDNA synthesis was performed from all RNA using the Mint cDNA synthesis kit, with priming by a TRBC-specific oligonucleotide. Following uracil-DNA glycosylase treatment, a first 18-cycle PCR with universal primers M1SS and BC2_uni_R was performed on all cDNA. The paper's processing steps were these. For normalization, 1 million high-quality reads, each with a distinct molecular identifier, were randomly selected from each sample. Reads with shared molecular identifiers were discarded instead of being binned into consensus sequences. CDR3 identification, clonotype clustering and error correction used MiTCR with a Q25 quality threshold and the strictest error-elimination algorithm. A nonparametric unseen species model with Euler transformation was used to estimate lower-bound total TCR beta diversity. TCRdb reran the public reads through fastp at Q25 and MiXCR, keeping productive beta chains. Under each unique CDR3 protein, matching rows form one entry showing the most common genes and DNA. In this record, the V and J calls reflect TCRdb's handling and not the investigators' own analysis. The sample table records hundreds of thousands of distinct CDR3 sequences; under 30% of these occur just once. Jointly, the top ten make up approximately 14% of the sample.

Rearrangement joined TRBV5-5 to TRBJ2-3; TRBD1 is a possible D gene, resting on 5 matching bases. The TCR comes from a woman older than 75 in good health. Material for sequencing was blood. The CDR3 protein: CASSLPRQSTDTQYF. Here is the DNA: TGTGCCAGCAGCTTGCCAAGACAGTCCACAGATACGCAGTATTTT.